These 6 T cell receptor beta chains were sequenced from one sample in a study of molecular identifiers for immune sequencing clone quantification. One entry per CDR3 protein, called by TCRdb with MiXCR from the PCR reads. Of 38,000 or so distinct CDR3 sequences in the sample, approximately 18% were seen once. The sample consisted of naive CD8+ T cells from blood, with Jurkat cell RNA spiked in. Sample subset: FACS-sorted CD8+CD4-CCR7+CD45RA+ naive T cells. The origin of the receptors is a human donor in good health. Some libraries in this study had Jurkat cell RNA spiked in.

Regarding this clonotype: This may arise from a read error, as a much more abundant clone is one base away. The chain recombines TRBV7-9 with TRBJ1-2, with unresolved D. Trimming cost V 3 bases and J 5 bases, with 7 bases left between them. Germline CDR1 is SEHNR and CDR2 is FQNEAQ (reference sequence). The CDR3 is made up of 12 amino acids. In nucleotides, the CDR3 is TGTGCCAGCAGCTTGCCGTTTTATGGCTACACCTTC. Protein: CASSLPFYGYTF.

This clonotype was seen repeatedly, ten times or more. The gene calls are TRBV15 and TRBJ2-1; D might be TRBD1 or TRBD2, each matching 5 bases. Trimming cost V 0 bases and J 6 bases, with 18 bases left between them. Germline V CDR1 and CDR2: LNHNV, YYDKDF (reference sequence). The CDR3 loop spans 17 amino acids. Here the CDR3 reads CATSRDRNLGTSNEQFF. In nucleotides, the CDR3 is TGTGCCACCAGCAGAGATCGGAACCTAGGGACCTCCAATGAGCAGTTCTTC.

In this sample, this clonotype turned up many times. The V gene is TRBV28, the J gene TRBJ2-7; D not resolved. The CDR3 is made up of 13 amino acids. With 5 bases removed from V and 3 bases from J, the gap between germline ends came to 11 bases. Germline V gene lookup returns CDR1 MDHEN and CDR2 SYDVKM. For the CDR3, the DNA is TGTGCCAGCAGTCGGCCACTCAGCTACGAGCAGTACTTC. Its translation is CASSRPLSYEQYF.

This clonotype came up many times. The V and J genes are TRBV29-1 and TRBJ2-1, with 13 bases matching TRBD2. Germline lookup yields CDR1 SQVTM and CDR2 ANQGSEA. V shed 0 bases, J shed 4 bases, and the junction held 9 bases outside the gene matches. This CDR3 region has 18 residues. DNA of the CDR3: TGCAGCGTTGAAGATGGCGGACTAGCGGGAGTTTCTTACAATGAGCAGTTCTTC. Translating it yields CSVEDGGLAGVSYNEQFF.

This clonotype has a handful of counts. The chain carries TRBV7-9 and TRBJ2-1; D is perhaps TRBD1 (6 bases). V gave up 5 bases and J gave up 2 bases, with 16 bases separating them. This CDR3 comprises 16 residues. Germline assignment: CDR1 SEHNR and CDR2 FQNEAQ (reference sequence). DNA for the CDR3: TGTGCCAGCAGCGGAGCCCAGGGGATCGCCTACAATGAGCAGTTCTTC. As protein: CASSGAQGIAYNEQFF. Full variable domain (outside the CDR3, taken from reference TRBV7-9 and TRBJ2-1): DTGVSQNPRHKITKRGQNVTFRCDPISEHNRLYWYRQTLGQGPEFLTYFQNEAQLEKSRLLSDRFSAERPKGSFSTLEIQRTEQGDSAMYLCASSGAQGIAYNEQFFGPGTRLTVL.

There are many counts of this clonotype. The CDR3 protein is CASSLVGGRNNEQFF. In nucleotides, the CDR3 is TGTGCCAGCAGCTTAGTAGGCGGACGGAACAATGAGCAGTTCTTC. The chain recombines TRBV7-9 with TRBJ2-1; D uncertain. V was cut by 1 base and J by 5 bases, with 12 bases left in between. In germline, CDR1 is SEHNR, CDR2 FQNEAQ (reference sequence). The CDR3 is 15 residues long.